These 14 T cell receptor beta chains were sequenced from one sample in a study of T cells in Graves' hyperthyroidism and ophthalmopathy. Amplification of TCR beta CDR3 regions used RNA as the template. Researchers ran a first-round RT-PCR on the TCR CDR3 using the HTBI primer set. TCRdb re-analysed the multiplex PCR reads in MiXCR, keeping a single row per CDR3 protein. The sample carries about 480,000 distinct CDR3 sequences, around an eighth recorded once. Sample: blood. The origin of the receptors is a woman younger than 30 with Graves' hyperthyroidism.

This clonotype was counted only a few times. This rearrangement joins TRBV3-1 to TRBJ2-1; D remains unclear. This CDR3 contains 16 residues. Per the germline V gene, CDR1 is LGHDT and CDR2 is YNNKEL (reference sequence). V was trimmed by 1 base and J by 10 bases, leaving 20 bases between them. The CDR3 reads CASSQGISTFDEEQFF. The DNA for the CDR3 is TGTGCCAGCAGCCAAGGGATTAGCACATTTGATGAGGAGCAGTTCTTC.

This clonotype was seen more than once but under ten times. The J gene is TRBJ2-1, the V gene TRBV19, with D maybe TRBD2 (5 bases). The CDR3 runs to 13 residues. V lost 9 bases to trimming and J lost 7 bases, with 16 bases between them. Germline CDR1 is LNHDA and CDR2 is SQIVND (reference sequence). Here the CDR3 DNA reads TGTGCCAGCGGGGAAGAAGTTATAAATGAGCAGTTCTTC. Translating gives CASGEEVINEQFF. Based on the CDR3 plus reference TRBV19 and TRBJ2-1, the full variable domain is DGGITQSPKYLFRKEGQNVTLSCEQNLNHDAMYWYRQDPGQGLRLIYYSQIVNDFQKGDIAEGYSVSREKKESFPLTVTSAQKNPTAFYLCASGEEVINEQFFGPGTRLTVL.

This chain connects TRBV4-1 to TRBJ2-6; perhaps TRBD2 as D (5 bases). Germline lookup yields CDR1 MGHRA and CDR2 YSYEKL. The V end was cut by 0 bases, the J end by 0 bases, with 18 bases between. This CDR3 has 20 amino acids. The CDR3 reads CASSQDEGRQRFSGANVLTF. In DNA form, the CDR3 reads TGCGCCAGCAGCCAAGATGAGGGTAGGCAGCGATTCTCTGGGGCCAACGTCCTGACTTTC.

On this clonotype: This may stem from a read error, because a much larger clone lies one nucleotide away. The chain uses TRBV3-1 and TRBJ1-1; 8 bases align to TRBD1. This CDR3 contains 14 residues. Per germline, CDR1 LGHDT and CDR2 YNNKEL (reference sequence). The CDR3 loop reads CARSRQGALTEAFF. The CDR3 DNA sequence: TGTGCCAGGAGCCGGCAGGGGGCACTAACTGAAGCTTTCTTT.

The chain carries TRBV30 and TRBJ1-1, with a tentative D call TRBD1 (6 bases). The CDR3 is made up of 16 amino acids. The germline gives CDR1 GTSNPN, CDR2 SVGIG (reference sequence). V gave up 1 base and J gave up 1 base, with 16 bases separating them. CDR3 sequence: CAWSEGEMLGNTEAFF. DNA of the CDR3: TGTGCCTGGAGTGAGGGGGAAATGTTGGGGAACACTGAAGCTTTCTTT.

This clonotype showed up just a few times. V usage is TRBV6-1 and J usage is TRBJ2-5; 7 nucleotides match TRBD2. The CDR3 is 15 residues long. CDR1 and CDR2 from the germline V gene are MNHNS and SASEGT. J was trimmed by 4 bases and V by 4 bases; bases with no gene match: 9. The CDR3 DNA follows: TGTGCCAGCAGTGTTGAACCGGGGGAGGGAGAGACCCAGTACTTC. This codes for CASSVEPGEGETQYF.

This clonotype was seen ten or more times. The rearrangement uses TRBV7-3 and TRBJ2-1, with 7 bases fitting TRBD2. The germline CDR1 and CDR2 sequences are SGHTA and FQGTGA. V dropped 2 bases and J dropped 9; count of bases not matched to a gene: 4. The CDR3 has 13 residues. CDR3 nucleotide sequence: TGTGCCAGCAGCTTAGGCCCGGGGGGTGAGCAGTTCTTC. This gives the protein CASSLGPGGEQFF.

This clonotype occurred many times. The V gene is TRBV7-3, the J gene TRBJ2-1; the match to TRBD2 covers 16 bases. Per germline, CDR1 SGHTA and CDR2 FQGTGA. With 1 base clipped from V and 2 bases from J, the junction kept 11 bases outside the gene matches. The CDR3 runs 21 residues. The CDR3 DNA is TGTGCCAGCAGCTTAAGGTCCCCGGGACTAGCGGGAGGGCCCCCCTACAATGAGCAGTTCTTC. Protein sequence: CASSLRSPGLAGGPPYNEQFF.

This clonotype showed up many times. This rearrangement joins TRBV9 to TRBJ2-7, with D perhaps TRBD1 (5 bases). Germline lookup yields CDR1 SGDLS and CDR2 YYNGEE. The CDR3 covers 16 residues. Between the trimmed V and J ends, which lost 3 bases and 2 bases, there was a span of 18 bases. The DNA for the CDR3 is TGTGCCAGCAGCGCCTCACAGGACCTTACCCCCTACGAGCAGTACTTC. Translation gives CASSASQDLTPYEQYF.

The chain joins TRBV3-1 to TRBJ2-3; perhaps TRBD2 as D (5 bases). The CDR3 loop spans 16 amino acids. Germline-derived CDR1 and CDR2 are LGHDT and YNNKEL (reference sequence). Between the trimmed V and J ends, which lost 1 base and 0 bases, there was a span of 11 bases. In nucleotides, the CDR3 is TGTGCCAGCAGCCAAGGGGTGCGGGCTAGCACAGATACGCAGTATTTT. Translation: CASSQGVRASTDTQYF.

Turning to this clonotype: It may be a read error: a sequence one base away is much more abundant. The V and J genes are TRBV19 and TRBJ1-2; TRBD1 is a possible D gene (6 bases). Germline assignment: CDR1 LNHDA and CDR2 SQIVND (reference sequence). The CDR3 length is 12 residues. This chain's CDR3 is CASSSGGLGHTF. The CDR3 DNA is TGTGCCAGTAGTAGCGGGGGGCTTGGCCACACCTTC.

This clonotype was counted ten times or more. The chain recombines TRBV6-1 with TRBJ2-1; D tentatively fits TRBD1 or TRBD2 (6 bases each). Germline V lookup: CDR1 MNHNS, CDR2 SASEGT. The length of the CDR3 is 14 residues. V dropped 5 bases and J dropped 8 bases, with 16 bases sitting between them. CDR3 amino acids: CASSPLRGVDEQFF. The CDR3 DNA reads as TGTGCCAGCAGTCCCCTTAGGGGGGTCGATGAGCAGTTCTTC.

This clonotype was picked up many times. The gene calls are TRBV9 and TRBJ2-1, with TRBD2 as a possible D gene (5 bases). Deletions cut 0 bases from V and 2 bases from J, with 12 bases between. Germline CDR1 is SGDLS and CDR2 is YYNGEE. The CDR3 length is 16 residues. CDR3 DNA sequence: TGTGCCAGCAGCGTAGGACCTCCCGGGGCCTACAATGAGCAGTTCTTC. Amino acids: CASSVGPPGAYNEQFF. The full variable domain, with the rest looked up from reference TRBV9 and TRBJ2-1, is DSGVTQTPKHLITATGQRVTLRCSPRSGDLSVYWYQQSLDQGLQFLIQYYNGEERAKGNILERFSAQQFPDLHSELNLSSLELGDSALYFCASSVGPPGAYNEQFFGPGTRLTVL.

In this sample, this clonotype turned up a few times. V is TRBV12-5 and J is TRBJ2-1; 9 bases agree with TRBD1. Germline CDR1 and CDR2: LGHNT and FRNRAP. The CDR3 covers 15 residues. With V trimmed by 4 bases and J by 7 bases, 8 bases remained unmatched. The CDR3 loop reads CASGSPGTGRNEQFF. CDR3 DNA: TGTGCTAGTGGTTCCCCCGGGACAGGGCGAAATGAGCAGTTCTTC.